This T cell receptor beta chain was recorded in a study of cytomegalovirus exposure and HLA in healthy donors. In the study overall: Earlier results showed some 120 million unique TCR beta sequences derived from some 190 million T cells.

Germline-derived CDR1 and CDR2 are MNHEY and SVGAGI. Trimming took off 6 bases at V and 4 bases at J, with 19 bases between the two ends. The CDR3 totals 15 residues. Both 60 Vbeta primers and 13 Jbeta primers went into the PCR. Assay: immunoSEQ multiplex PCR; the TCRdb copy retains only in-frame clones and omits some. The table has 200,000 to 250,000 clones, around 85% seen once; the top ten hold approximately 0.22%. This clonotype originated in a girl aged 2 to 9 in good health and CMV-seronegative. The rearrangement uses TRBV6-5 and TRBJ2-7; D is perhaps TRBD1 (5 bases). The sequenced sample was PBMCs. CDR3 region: CASSPVGSGPYEQYF. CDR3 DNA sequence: TGTGCCAGCAGCCCCGTGGGTTCAGGGCCGTACGAGCAGTACTTC.